The next 30 T cell receptor beta chains were all read from a single sample in a study of shared clonotypes between healthy human individuals. The table came from immunoSEQ multiplex PCR; TCRdb's copy has only in-frame clones and leaves some out. This table holds nearly 750,000 clones, roughly 72% found once. The source material was memory CD4+ T cells sorted from blood. Subset here: CD45RA-negative fraction. These TCRs come from a woman aged 30 to 39 in good health.

This chain links TRBV28 with TRBJ2-5; D is unresolved. Germline V gives CDR1 MDHEN, CDR2 SYDVKM. Trimming stripped 6 bases from V and 2 bases from J, with 13 bases between. CDR3 length: 14 amino acids. This chain's CDR3 is CASRDPLRQETQYF. CDR3 in DNA: TGTGCCAGCAGGGACCCGTTAAGACAAGAGACCCAGTACTTC. Based on the CDR3 plus reference TRBV28 and TRBJ2-5, the full variable domain is DVKVTQSSRYLVKRTGEKVFLECVQDMDHENMFWYRQDPGLGLRLIYFSYDVKMKEKGDIPEGYSVSREKKERFSLILESASTNQTSMYLCASRDPLRQETQYFGPGTRLLVL.

The sample holds many counts of this clone. The chain has TRBV2 and TRBJ1-1; D unclear. Germline CDR1 is SNHLY and CDR2 is FYNNEI. Trimming left V 7 bases short and J 3 bases short, with 12 bases between. The CDR3 loop spans 13 amino acids. CDR3 in DNA: TGTGCCAGCACCCAGGACGGTTACACTGAAGCTTTCTTT. Translating it yields CASTQDGYTEAFF.

The gene calls are TRBV9 and TRBJ1-2; D is ambiguous. V lost 0 bases to trimming and J lost 6 bases, with 9 bases between them. Germline-derived CDR1 and CDR2 are SGDLS and YYNGEE. This CDR3 has 13 residues. In nucleotides, the CDR3 is TGTGCCAGCAGCGTAGGAGTTAAGGATGGCTACACCTTC. Translation: CASSVGVKDGYTF.

This clone showed up many times. This chain uses TRBV27 with TRBJ1-5; TRBD1 matches 10 bases. The germline gives CDR1 MNHEY, CDR2 SMNVEV (reference sequence). The CDR3 runs 16 residues. The trim removed 5 bases at V and 3 bases at J, leaving 7 bases unmatched. The CDR3 DNA reads as TGTGCCAGCAGTCCTGGGACAGGGGTCCCCAATCAGCCCCAGCATTTT. It is translated as CASSPGTGVPNQPQHF.

This clone appeared many times. The chain combines TRBV18 with TRBJ2-1; TRBD2 matches 9 bases. Germline V lookup: CDR1 KGHSH, CDR2 LQKENI. There are 15 residues in the CDR3. The trim removed 1 base at V and 7 bases at J, leaving 5 bases unmatched. Here the CDR3 DNA reads TGTGCCAGCTCACCACGAGCGGGAGGTGGTAATGAGCAGTTCTTC. Protein product: CASSPRAGGGNEQFF.

This rearrangement joins TRBV30 to TRBJ2-5; maybe TRBD2 (6 bases). Germline V gene lookup returns CDR1 GTSNPN and CDR2 SVGIG (reference sequence). The length of the CDR3 is 13 residues. The V end lost 7 bases, the J end lost 4 bases, and 16 bases lay between the germline ends. CDR3 in amino acids: CASRLVGRETQYF. CDR3 coding DNA: TGTGCCTCTAGACTAGTAGGTCGAGAGACCCAGTACTTC.

This chain connects TRBV29-1 to TRBJ1-2; tentatively, D is TRBD1 (5 bases). CDR1 SQVTM and CDR2 ANQGSEA come from the germline V gene. V was shortened by 2 bases and J by 6 bases, with 10 bases between the two germline ends. This CDR3 spans 12 amino acids. This CDR3 is CSVERRGNGYTF. Written as DNA, the CDR3 is TGCAGCGTTGAAAGGCGGGGGAATGGCTACACCTTC.

The chain recombines TRBV30 with TRBJ2-7; the match to TRBD2 covers 13 bases. Germline V lookup: CDR1 GTSNPN, CDR2 SVGIG (reference sequence). Trimming removed 4 bases from V and 4 bases from J; junction bases left unmatched: 7. The length of the CDR3 is 15 residues. The CDR3 sequence: CAWNRPGLAGYEQYF. The CDR3 DNA is TGTGCCTGGAACCGACCGGGACTAGCGGGGTACGAGCAGTACTTC.

The gene calls are TRBV6-1 and TRBJ1-1; D gene ambiguous. CDR1 is MNHNS and CDR2 is SASEGT in the germline V gene. V lost 2 bases, J lost 8 bases, and 6 bases lay in between. CDR3 length: 11 residues. DNA of the CDR3: TGTGCCAGCAGTGAATACGGGGAAGCTTTCTTT. It encodes CASSEYGEAFF.

Only a few counts were recorded for this clone. V gene TRBV5-4 combines with J gene TRBJ2-7; D remains ambiguous. Germline CDR1 is SGHNT and CDR2 is YYREEE (reference sequence). The CDR3 is made up of 13 amino acids. V dropped 2 bases and J dropped 6 bases, with 12 bases sitting between them. For the CDR3, the DNA is TGTGCCAGCAGCTTCTTCGCGACACCCGAGCAGTACTTC. Translated: CASSFFATPEQYF.

This clone was observed a handful of times. The rearrangement links TRBV7-3 to TRBJ2-3; D remains unclear. V dropped 4 bases and J dropped 6 bases, with 8 bases sitting between them. This CDR3 spans 12 amino acids. Germline-derived CDR1 and CDR2 are SGHTA and FQGTGA. CDR3 sequence reads: CASSSDLDTQYF. The CDR3 coding sequence is TGTGCCAGCAGCTCCGACTTGGATACGCAGTATTTT.

The rearrangement uses TRBV7-2 and TRBJ2-7, with D possibly TRBD1 on 5 matching bases. The CDR3 spans 15 residues. V was shortened by 2 bases and J by 3 bases, with 14 bases between the two germline ends. The germline gives CDR1 SGHTA, CDR2 FQGNSA. CDR3 bases: TGTGCCAGCAGCTTATATACGCAGGGAATCTACGAGCAGTACTTC. It encodes CASSLYTQGIYEQYF.

This clone has a handful of counts. CDR3 sequence reads: CASALQGSGEKLFF. For the CDR3, the DNA is TGTGCCAGCGCTCTACAGGGGTCAGGGGAAAAACTGTTTTTT. This rearrangement joins TRBV25-1 to TRBJ1-4, with 7 bases matching TRBD1. V lost 8 bases and J lost 8; bases outside the gene matches: 11. This CDR3 region has 14 residues. Germline V gene data show CDR1 as MGHDK and CDR2 as SYGVNS.

CDR3 nucleotide sequence: TGCAGCGCCTGCCCACAGGGCCATAACACTGAAGCTTTCTTT. As protein: CSACPQGHNTEAFF. This chain links TRBV29-1 with TRBJ1-1, with a tentative D call TRBD1 (6 bases). From germline, CDR1 is SQVTM and CDR2 ANQGSEA. The CDR3 is 14 residues long. Trimming left V 7 bases short and J 2 bases short, with 17 bases between.

The gene calls are TRBV7-2 and TRBJ2-5; no firm D call. Germline V gives CDR1 SGHTA, CDR2 FQGNSA. The CDR3 has 11 residues. The V end lost 3 bases, the J end lost 7 bases, and 6 bases lay between the germline ends. Written as DNA, the CDR3 is TGTGCCAGCAGCTTCCGAGGGACCCAGTACTTC. This codes for CASSFRGTQYF.

The chain joins TRBV6-5 to TRBJ2-7, with a weak D call TRBD1 (6 bases). CDR1 is MNHEY, CDR2 SVGAGI, per germline. The CDR3 extends over 16 amino acids. Trimming shortened V by 0 bases and J by 4 bases, and 16 bases separated the two germline ends. CDR3 nucleotides: TGTGCCAGCAGTTACTCGATACAGGGTGGAGGATACGAGCAGTACTTC. This gives the protein CASSYSIQGGGYEQYF.

The chain recombines TRBV6-4 with TRBJ2-7; 7 bases are shared with TRBD1. This CDR3 has 13 residues. J gave up 4 bases and V 6 bases, and 6 bases lay outside the gene matches. Germline V lookup: CDR1 MRHNA, CDR2 SNTAGT. The DNA of the CDR3 is TGTGCCAGCAGCCCCTGGGACAGTTACGAGCAGTACTTC. Its protein is CASSPWDSYEQYF.

The V gene is TRBV10-3, the J gene TRBJ2-7; 9 bases are shared with TRBD2. J was trimmed by 5 bases and V by 0 bases; bases with no gene match: 8. The germline CDR1 and CDR2 sequences are ENHRY and SYGVKD. The CDR3 spans 16 residues. In DNA, the CDR3 is TGTGCCATCAGTGAGTCGATAGCGGGAGATTTGGACGAGCAGTACTTC. Amino acid sequence: CAISESIAGDLDEQYF.

The V gene is TRBV7-3, the J gene TRBJ2-2, with 7 nucleotides matching TRBD2. Germline V gene lookup returns CDR1 SGHTA and CDR2 FQGTGA. J lost 6 bases, V lost 5 bases, and 6 bases had no gene match. The CDR3 totals 14 residues. The CDR3: CASSPGLVPGELFF. As DNA, the CDR3 is TGTGCCAGCAGCCCAGGACTAGTTCCCGGGGAGCTGTTTTTT.

The chain has TRBV28 and TRBJ2-1; D is undetermined. The CDR3 is 14 amino acids. Deletions cut 1 base from V and 6 bases from J, with 10 bases between. The germline V gene encodes CDR1 MDHEN and CDR2 SYDVKM. The CDR3 loop reads CASSLLRVINEQFF. Here the CDR3 DNA reads TGTGCCAGCAGTTTATTAAGGGTGATCAATGAGCAGTTCTTC.

V usage is TRBV6-1 and J usage is TRBJ1-1, with a possible D match to TRBD1 (5 bases). Trimming removed 2 bases from V and 4 bases from J, with 11 bases in between. The CDR3 is 14 residues long. Germline V lookup: CDR1 MNHNS, CDR2 SASEGT. The CDR3 region is CASSEQTGGTEAFF. CDR3 DNA: TGTGCCAGCAGTGAACAGACGGGGGGCACTGAAGCTTTCTTT.

This clone was counted only a few times. This chain joins TRBV6-1 and TRBJ2-5; 8 nucleotides agree with TRBD1. Germline V gives CDR1 MNHNS, CDR2 SASEGT. Germline trimming cut 5 bases from V and 11 bases from J; bases unmatched to any gene: 16. The CDR3 totals 15 residues. CDR3 in DNA: TGTGCCAGCAGTACTGGACAGGGAGACTCTAGTGAGCAGTACTTC. It encodes CASSTGQGDSSEQYF.

J is TRBJ1-5 and V is TRBV28; the match to TRBD1 covers 7 bases. This CDR3 comprises 15 residues. With V trimmed by 5 bases and J by 6 bases, 10 bases remained unmatched. Germline CDR1 and CDR2: MDHEN and SYDVKM. This CDR3 is CASSPRDSRSQPQHF. As DNA, the CDR3 is TGTGCCAGCAGTCCGAGGGACAGCAGGAGTCAGCCCCAGCATTTT. Drawing the rest from reference TRBV28 and TRBJ1-5, the complete variable domain is DVKVTQSSRYLVKRTGEKVFLECVQDMDHENMFWYRQDPGLGLRLIYFSYDVKMKEKGDIPEGYSVSREKKERFSLILESASTNQTSMYLCASSPRDSRSQPQHFGDGTRLSIL.

There are a few counts of this clone. V gene TRBV5-1 combines with J gene TRBJ1-1, with D unclear. The germline V and J ends were trimmed by 3 bases and 7 bases, with 13 bases remaining between them. This CDR3 contains 13 residues. Per germline, CDR1 SGHRS and CDR2 YFSETQ. CDR3: CASSSPDRGEAFF. CDR3 in DNA: TGCGCCAGCAGCTCACCCGACCGAGGTGAAGCTTTCTTT.

As concerns this clone: A read error is possible here, since a much larger clone lies one base away. The same CDR3 is also encoded by other DNA sequences in this sample. This chain links TRBV7-9 with TRBJ2-3; D is unclear. This CDR3 spans 15 amino acids. The germline gives CDR1 SEHNR, CDR2 FQNEAQ (reference sequence). CDR3 DNA sequence: TGTGCCAGCAGCTTCCGTGGCGAACTCACAGATACGCAGTACTTT. Its protein product is CASSFRGELTDTQYF.

The chain is built from TRBV5-1 and TRBJ1-4, with D possibly matching TRBD1 (5 bases). Germline-derived CDR1 and CDR2 are SGHRS and YFSETQ. V was cut by 5 bases and J by 3 bases, with 8 bases left in between. The CDR3 sequence is 13 residues long. CDR3 coding DNA: TGCGCCAGCAGAAGACAGTCTAATGAAAAACTGTTTTTT. It is translated as CASRRQSNEKLFF.

The chain employs TRBV7-3 and TRBJ2-1; D is undetermined. The CDR3 has 16 residues. Trimming pared 5 bases from V and 0 bases from J, leaving 14 bases between. CDR1 is SGHTA and CDR2 is FQGTGA in the germline V gene. CDR3 in amino acids: CASSRLQGASYNEQFF. The CDR3 DNA reads TGTGCCAGCAGCCGACTTCAAGGAGCCTCCTACAATGAGCAGTTCTTC.

This clone has a single count. The V call is TRBV6-5, the J call TRBJ1-1; 7 bases line up with TRBD1. V trimming: 2 bases; J trimming: 12 bases; junction bases outside the gene matches: 6. The CDR3 runs 12 residues. The germline gives CDR1 MNHEY, CDR2 SVGAGI. The CDR3 DNA reads TGTGCCAGCAGTTACATGACAGGGACGACTTTCTTT. Its translation: CASSYMTGTTFF.

V and J are TRBV7-9 and TRBJ2-2, with D hard to call. The ends were cut back, 2 bases at V and 0 bases at J, with 7 bases in the middle. The CDR3 runs to 15 residues. CDR1 is SEHNR and CDR2 is FQNEAQ in the germline V gene (reference sequence). The CDR3 loop is CASSLRQTNTGELFF. In DNA form, the CDR3 reads TGTGCCAGCAGCTTACGTCAGACGAACACCGGGGAGCTGTTTTTT.

CDR3 nucleotide sequence: TGTGCCAGTCGGGGGGGGCAGCTCGCCTACGAGCAGTACTTC. Residues: CASRGGQLAYEQYF. The chain uses TRBV2 and TRBJ2-7; 8 bases are a match to TRBD2. V lost 9 bases to trimming and J lost 2 bases; unmatched junction nucleotides: 9. Per the germline V gene, CDR1 is SNHLY and CDR2 is FYNNEI. The CDR3 has 14 residues.